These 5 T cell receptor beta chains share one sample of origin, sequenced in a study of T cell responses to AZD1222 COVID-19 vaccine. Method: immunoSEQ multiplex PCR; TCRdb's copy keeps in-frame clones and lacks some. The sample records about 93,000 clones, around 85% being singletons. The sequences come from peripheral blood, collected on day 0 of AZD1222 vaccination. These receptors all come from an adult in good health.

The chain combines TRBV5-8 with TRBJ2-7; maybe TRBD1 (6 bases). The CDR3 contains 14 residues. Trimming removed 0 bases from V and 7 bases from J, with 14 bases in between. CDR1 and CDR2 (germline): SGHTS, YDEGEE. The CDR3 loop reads CASSLELQGYEQYF. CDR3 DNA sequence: TGTGCCAGCAGCTTGGAGTTACAGGGTTATGAGCAGTACTTC. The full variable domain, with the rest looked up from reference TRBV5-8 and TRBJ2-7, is EAGVTQSPTHLIKTRGQQATLRCSPISGHTSVYWYQQALGLGLQFLLWYDEGEERNRGNFPPRFSGRQFPNYSSELNVNALELEDSALYLCASSLELQGYEQYFGPGTRLTVT.

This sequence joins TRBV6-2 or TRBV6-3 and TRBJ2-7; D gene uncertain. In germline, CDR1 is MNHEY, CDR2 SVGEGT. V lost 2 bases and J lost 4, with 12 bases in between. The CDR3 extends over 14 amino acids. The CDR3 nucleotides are TGTGCCAGCAGTTACGGCTATTCGAGTTACGAGCAGTACTTC. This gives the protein CASSYGYSSYEQYF.

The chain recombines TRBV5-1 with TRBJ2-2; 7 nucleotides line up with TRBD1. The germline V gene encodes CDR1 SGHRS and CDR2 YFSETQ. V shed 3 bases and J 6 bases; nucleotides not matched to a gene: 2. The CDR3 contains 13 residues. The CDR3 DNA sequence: TGCGCCAGCAGCTACAGGGGAGCCGGGGAGCTGTTTTTT. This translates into CASSYRGAGELFF.

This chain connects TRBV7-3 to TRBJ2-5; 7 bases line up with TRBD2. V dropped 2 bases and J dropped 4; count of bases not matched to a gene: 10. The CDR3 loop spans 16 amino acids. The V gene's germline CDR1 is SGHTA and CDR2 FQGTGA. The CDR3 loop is CASSLFGRELGETQYF. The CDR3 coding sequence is TGTGCCAGCAGCTTATTTGGGAGGGAACTGGGAGAGACCCAGTACTTC. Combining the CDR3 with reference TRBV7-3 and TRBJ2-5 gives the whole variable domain GAGVSQTPSNKVTEKGKYVELRCDPISGHTALYWYRQSLGQGPEFLIYFQGTGAADDSGLPNDRFFAVRPEGSVSTLKIQRTERGDSAVYLCASSLFGRELGETQYFGPGTRLLVL.

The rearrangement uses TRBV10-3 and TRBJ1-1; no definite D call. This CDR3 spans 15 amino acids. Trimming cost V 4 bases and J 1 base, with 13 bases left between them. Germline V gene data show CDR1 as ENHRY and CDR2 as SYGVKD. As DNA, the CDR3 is TGTGCCATCAGTGGTCTTTCGTCCGGGAACACTGAAGCTTTCTTT. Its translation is CAISGLSSGNTEAFF.